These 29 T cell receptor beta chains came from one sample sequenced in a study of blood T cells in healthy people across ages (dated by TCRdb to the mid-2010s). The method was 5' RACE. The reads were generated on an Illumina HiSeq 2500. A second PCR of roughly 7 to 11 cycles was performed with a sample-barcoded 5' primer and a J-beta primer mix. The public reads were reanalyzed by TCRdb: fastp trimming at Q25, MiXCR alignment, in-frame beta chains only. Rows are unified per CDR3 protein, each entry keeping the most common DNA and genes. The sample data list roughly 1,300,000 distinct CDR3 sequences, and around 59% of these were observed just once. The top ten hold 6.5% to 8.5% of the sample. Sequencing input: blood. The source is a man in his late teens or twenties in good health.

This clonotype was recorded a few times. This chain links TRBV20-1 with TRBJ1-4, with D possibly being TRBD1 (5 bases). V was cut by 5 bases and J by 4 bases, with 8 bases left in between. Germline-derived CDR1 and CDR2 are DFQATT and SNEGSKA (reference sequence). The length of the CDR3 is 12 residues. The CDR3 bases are TGCAGTGCTGCGGGGGTTAATGAAAAACTGTTTTTT. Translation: CSAAGVNEKLFF.

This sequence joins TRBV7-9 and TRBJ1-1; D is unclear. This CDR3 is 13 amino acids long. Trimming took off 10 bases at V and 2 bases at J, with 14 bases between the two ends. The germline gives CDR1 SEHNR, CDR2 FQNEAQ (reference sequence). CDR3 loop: CAIERLYNTEAFF. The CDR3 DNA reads TGTGCCATAGAGAGACTATACAACACTGAAGCTTTCTTT.

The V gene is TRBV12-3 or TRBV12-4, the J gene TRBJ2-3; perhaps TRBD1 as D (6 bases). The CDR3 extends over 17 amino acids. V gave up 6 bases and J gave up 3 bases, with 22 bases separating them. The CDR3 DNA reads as TGTGCCAGCAGGAGCGCCGGGACACCGTATTTTACAGATACGCAGTATTTT. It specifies CASRSAGTPYFTDTQYF.

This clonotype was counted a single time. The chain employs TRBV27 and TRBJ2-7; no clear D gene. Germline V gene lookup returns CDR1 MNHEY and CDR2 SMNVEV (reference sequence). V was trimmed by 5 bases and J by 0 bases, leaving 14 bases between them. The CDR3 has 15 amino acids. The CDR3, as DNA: TGTGCCAGCAGTGACAACAGACTTTTCTCCTACGAGCAGTACTTC. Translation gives CASSDNRLFSYEQYF.

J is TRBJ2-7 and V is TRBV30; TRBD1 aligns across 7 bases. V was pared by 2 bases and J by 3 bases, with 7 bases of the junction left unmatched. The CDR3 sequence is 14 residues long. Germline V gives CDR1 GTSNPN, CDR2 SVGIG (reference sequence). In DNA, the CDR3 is TGTGCCTGGAGTATGGACAGGCTTAGCTACGAGCAGTACTTC. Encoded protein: CAWSMDRLSYEQYF.

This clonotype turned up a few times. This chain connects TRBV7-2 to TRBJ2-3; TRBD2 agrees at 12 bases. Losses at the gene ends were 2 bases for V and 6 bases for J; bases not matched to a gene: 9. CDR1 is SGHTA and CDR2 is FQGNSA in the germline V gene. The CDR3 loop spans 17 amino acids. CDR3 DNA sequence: TGTGCCAGCAGCTTATACCCTAGCGGGGGGGAACGGGATACGCAGTATTTT. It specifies CASSLYPSGGERDTQYF.

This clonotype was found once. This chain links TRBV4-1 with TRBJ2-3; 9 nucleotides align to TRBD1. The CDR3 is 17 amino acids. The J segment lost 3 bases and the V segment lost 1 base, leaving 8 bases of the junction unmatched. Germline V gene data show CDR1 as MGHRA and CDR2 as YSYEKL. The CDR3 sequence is CASSQGQGGGRTDTQYF. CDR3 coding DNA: TGCGCCAGCAGCCAAGGACAGGGGGGAGGGAGGACAGATACGCAGTATTTT.

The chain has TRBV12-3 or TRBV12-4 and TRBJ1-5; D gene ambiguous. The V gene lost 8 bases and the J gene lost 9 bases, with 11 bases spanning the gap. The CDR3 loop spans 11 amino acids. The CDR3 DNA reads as TGTGCCAGCGGAGGGATCCCGCCCCAGCATTTT. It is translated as CASGGIPPQHF.

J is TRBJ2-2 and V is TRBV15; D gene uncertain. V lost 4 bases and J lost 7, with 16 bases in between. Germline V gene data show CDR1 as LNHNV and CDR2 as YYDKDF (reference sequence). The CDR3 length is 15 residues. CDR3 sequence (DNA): TGTGCCACCAGCAACGGCCCCGGTCCGGGCGGGGAGCTGTTTTTT. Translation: CATSNGPGPGGELFF. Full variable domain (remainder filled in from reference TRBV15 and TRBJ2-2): DAMVIQNPRYQVTQFGKPVTLSCSQTLNHNVMYWYQQKSSQAPKLLFHYYDKDFNNEADTPDNFQSRRPNTSFCFLDIRSPGLGDTAMYLCATSNGPGPGGELFFGEGSRLTVL.

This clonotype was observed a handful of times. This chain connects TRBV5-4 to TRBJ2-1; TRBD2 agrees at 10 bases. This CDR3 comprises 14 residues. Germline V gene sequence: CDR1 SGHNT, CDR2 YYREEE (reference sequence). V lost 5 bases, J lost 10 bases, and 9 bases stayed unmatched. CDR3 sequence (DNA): TGTGCCAGCAGGGTAGCGGGAGGTCCCGGGGAGCAGTTCTTC. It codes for CASRVAGGPGEQFF.

CDR3 residues: CASSYSGADRVKGYTF. CDR3 sequence (DNA): TGTGCCAGCAGTTACTCGGGTGCCGACAGGGTTAAGGGCTACACCTTC. The chain links TRBV6-5 to TRBJ1-2, with 7 bases aligning to TRBD1. This CDR3 contains 16 residues. The germline CDR1 and CDR2 sequences are MNHEY and SVGAGI. Unmatched junction bases numbered 12, after V lost 0 bases and J lost 8 bases.

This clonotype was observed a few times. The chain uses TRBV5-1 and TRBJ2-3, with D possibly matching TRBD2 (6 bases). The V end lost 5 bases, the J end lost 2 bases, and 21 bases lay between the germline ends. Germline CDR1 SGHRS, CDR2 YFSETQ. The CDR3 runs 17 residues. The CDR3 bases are TGCGCCAGCAGGCTGGCGGGATGGAATTTTAACACAGATACGCAGTATTTT. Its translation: CASRLAGWNFNTDTQYF.

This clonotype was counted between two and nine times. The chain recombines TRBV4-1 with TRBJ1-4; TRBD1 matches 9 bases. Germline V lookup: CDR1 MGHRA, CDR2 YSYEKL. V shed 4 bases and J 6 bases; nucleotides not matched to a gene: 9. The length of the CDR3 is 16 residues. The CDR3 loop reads CASSRTGALPYEKLFF. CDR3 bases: TGCGCCAGCAGCCGGACAGGGGCTCTCCCATATGAAAAACTGTTTTTT.

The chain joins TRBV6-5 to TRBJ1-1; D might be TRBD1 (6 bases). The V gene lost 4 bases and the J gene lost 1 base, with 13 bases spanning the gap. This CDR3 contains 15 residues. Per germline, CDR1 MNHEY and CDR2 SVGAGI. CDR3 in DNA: TGTGCCAGCAGTTTGCCGGGGGGCCCGAACACTGAAGCTTTCTTT. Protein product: CASSLPGGPNTEAFF.

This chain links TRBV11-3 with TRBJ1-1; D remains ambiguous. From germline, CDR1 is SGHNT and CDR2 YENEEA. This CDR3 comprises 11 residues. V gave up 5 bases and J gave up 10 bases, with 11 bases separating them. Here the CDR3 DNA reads TGTGCCAGCAGCCCGACGCGTGTAGCTTTCTTT. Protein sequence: CASSPTRVAFF.

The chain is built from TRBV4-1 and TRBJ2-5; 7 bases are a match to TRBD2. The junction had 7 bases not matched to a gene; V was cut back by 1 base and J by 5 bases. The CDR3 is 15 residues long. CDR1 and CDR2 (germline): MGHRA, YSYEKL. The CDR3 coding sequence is TGCGCCAGCAGCCAAGGAATCTGGGGAGGGGAGACCCAGTACTTC. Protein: CASSQGIWGGETQYF.

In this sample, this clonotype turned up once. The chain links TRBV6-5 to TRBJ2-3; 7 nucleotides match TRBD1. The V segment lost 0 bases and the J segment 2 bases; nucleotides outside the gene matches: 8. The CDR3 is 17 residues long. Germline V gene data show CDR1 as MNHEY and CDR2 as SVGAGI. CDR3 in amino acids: CASSYSNPGTATDTQYF. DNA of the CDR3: TGTGCCAGCAGTTACTCTAACCCCGGGACAGCCACAGATACGCAGTATTTT.

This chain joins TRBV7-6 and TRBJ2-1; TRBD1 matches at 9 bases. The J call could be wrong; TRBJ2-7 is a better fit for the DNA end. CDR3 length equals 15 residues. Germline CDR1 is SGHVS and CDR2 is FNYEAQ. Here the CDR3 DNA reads TGTGCCAGCAGCCTCGGGACAGGGAGTTTCGACGAGCAGTACTTC. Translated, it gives CASSLGTGSFDEQYF.

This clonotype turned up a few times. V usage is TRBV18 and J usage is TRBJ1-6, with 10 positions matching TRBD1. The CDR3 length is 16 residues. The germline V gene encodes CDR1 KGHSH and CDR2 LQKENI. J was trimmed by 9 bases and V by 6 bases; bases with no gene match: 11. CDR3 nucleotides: TGTGCCAGCTCTCCAGCGAGGGGACAGGGGTCTTCACCCCTCCACTTT. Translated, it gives CASSPARGQGSSPLHF.

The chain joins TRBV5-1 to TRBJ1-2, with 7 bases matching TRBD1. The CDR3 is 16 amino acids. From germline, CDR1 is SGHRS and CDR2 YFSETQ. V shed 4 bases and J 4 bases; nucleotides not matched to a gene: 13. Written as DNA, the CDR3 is TGCGCCAGCAGCCTCGGGACAGTCTCCGAAGTCTATGGCTACACCTTC. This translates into CASSLGTVSEVYGYTF.

This chain's CDR3 is CASSQAWADTQYF. CDR3 nucleotide sequence: TGCGCCAGCAGCCAAGCTTGGGCCGATACGCAGTATTTT. The rearrangement uses TRBV4-3 and TRBJ2-3; D remains unclear. Germline CDR1 LGHNA, CDR2 YSLEER. This CDR3 has 13 residues. V lost 1 base and J lost 6, with 8 bases in between.

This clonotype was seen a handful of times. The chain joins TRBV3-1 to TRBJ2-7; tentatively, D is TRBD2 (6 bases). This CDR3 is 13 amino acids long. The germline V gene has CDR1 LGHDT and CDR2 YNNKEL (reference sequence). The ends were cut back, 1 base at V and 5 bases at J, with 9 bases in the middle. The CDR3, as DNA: TGTGCCAGCAGCCAAGGACTAGGCCACGAGCAGTACTTC. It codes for CASSQGLGHEQYF.

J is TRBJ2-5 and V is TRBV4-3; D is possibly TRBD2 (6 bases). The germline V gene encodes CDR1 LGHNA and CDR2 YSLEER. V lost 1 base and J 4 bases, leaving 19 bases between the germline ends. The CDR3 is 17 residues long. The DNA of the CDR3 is TGCGCCAGCAGCCAAGGGCCTGGGGGAAGGAGGGGAGAGACCCAGTACTTC. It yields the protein CASSQGPGGRRGETQYF.

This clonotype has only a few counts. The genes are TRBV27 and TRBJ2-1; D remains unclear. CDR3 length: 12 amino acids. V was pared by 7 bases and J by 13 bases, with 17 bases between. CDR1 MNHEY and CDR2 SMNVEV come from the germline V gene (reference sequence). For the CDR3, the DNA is TGTGCCAGCACCCTTTATTCCCCCCCTCAGTTCTTC. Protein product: CASTLYSPPQFF.

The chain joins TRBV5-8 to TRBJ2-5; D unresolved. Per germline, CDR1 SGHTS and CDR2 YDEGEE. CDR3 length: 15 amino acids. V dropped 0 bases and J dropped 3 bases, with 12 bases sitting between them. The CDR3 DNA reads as TGTGCCAGCAGCTTGGGTCTGGGTACAGAAGAGACCCAGTACTTC. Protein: CASSLGLGTEETQYF.

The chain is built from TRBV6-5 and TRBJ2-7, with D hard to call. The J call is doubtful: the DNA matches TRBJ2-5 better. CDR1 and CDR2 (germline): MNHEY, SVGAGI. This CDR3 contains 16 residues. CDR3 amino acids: CASSYSALRMGETQYF. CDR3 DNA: TGTGCCAGCAGTTACTCGGCACTGCGAATGGGAGAGACCCAGTACTTC.

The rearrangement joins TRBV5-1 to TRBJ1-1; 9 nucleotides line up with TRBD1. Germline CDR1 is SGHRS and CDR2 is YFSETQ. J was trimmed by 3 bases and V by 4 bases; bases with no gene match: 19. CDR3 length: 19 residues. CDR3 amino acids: CASSGNTGGGFFRYTEAFF. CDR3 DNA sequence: TGCGCCAGCAGCGGAAATACAGGGGGCGGTTTCTTTCGTTACACTGAAGCTTTCTTT.

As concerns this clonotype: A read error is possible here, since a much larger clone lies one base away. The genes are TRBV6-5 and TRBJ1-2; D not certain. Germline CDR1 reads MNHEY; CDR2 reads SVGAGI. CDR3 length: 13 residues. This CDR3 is CASSPGVNDGYTF. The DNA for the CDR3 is TGTGCCAGCAGCCCCGGAGTTAACGATGGCTACACCTTC.

The CDR3 sequence: CASGLGQLGEKLFF. The CDR3 region has the DNA TGTGCCAGCGGATTGGGACAGCTGGGTGAAAAACTGTTTTTT. The chain recombines TRBV28 with TRBJ1-4; 7 bases map to TRBD1. The V segment lost 8 bases and the J segment 7 bases; nucleotides outside the gene matches: 10. Germline values: CDR1 MDHEN, CDR2 SYDVKM. The CDR3 consists of 14 residues.